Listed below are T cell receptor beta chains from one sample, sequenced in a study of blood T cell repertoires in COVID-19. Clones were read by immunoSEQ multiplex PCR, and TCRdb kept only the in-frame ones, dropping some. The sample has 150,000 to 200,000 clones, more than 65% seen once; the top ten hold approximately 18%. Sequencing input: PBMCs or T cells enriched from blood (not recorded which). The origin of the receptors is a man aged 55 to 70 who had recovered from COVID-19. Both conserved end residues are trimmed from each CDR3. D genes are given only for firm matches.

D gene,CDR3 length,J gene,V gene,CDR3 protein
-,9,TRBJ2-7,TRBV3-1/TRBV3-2,ASSDIYEQY
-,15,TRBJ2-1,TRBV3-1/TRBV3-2,ASSQGVTKTPYNEQF
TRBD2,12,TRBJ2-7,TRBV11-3,ASSDSGRRYEQY
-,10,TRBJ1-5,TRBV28,ASSFSNQPQH
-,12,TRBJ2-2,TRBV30,AWFKSGYTGELF
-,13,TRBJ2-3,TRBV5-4,ASSLGGSSTDTQY
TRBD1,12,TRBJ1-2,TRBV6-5,ASTRTGRNYGYT
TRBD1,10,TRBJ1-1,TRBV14,ASGQGASEAF
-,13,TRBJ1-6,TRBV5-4,ASSHGRGESSPLH
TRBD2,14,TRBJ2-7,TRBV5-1,ASSLRTSGSVHEQY
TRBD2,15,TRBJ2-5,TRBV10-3,AISENVPGLAGETQY
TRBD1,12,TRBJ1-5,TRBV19,ASSADRGSRPQH
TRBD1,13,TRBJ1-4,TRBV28,ASSSSGQPGEKLF
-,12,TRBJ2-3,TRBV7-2,ASSQRPAIDTQY
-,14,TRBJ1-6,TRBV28,ASSLLGQSYNSPLH
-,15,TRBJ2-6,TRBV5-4,ASSSGGPGSGANVLT
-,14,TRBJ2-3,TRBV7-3,ASSLEARPGTDTQY
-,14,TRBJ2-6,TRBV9,ASSEGAQTGANVLT
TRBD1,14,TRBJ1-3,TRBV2,ASSGTGASSGNTIY
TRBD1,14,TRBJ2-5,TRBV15,ATSRGQAGYQETQY
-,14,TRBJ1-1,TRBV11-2,ASSSRHGSMNTEAF
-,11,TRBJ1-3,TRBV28,ASQTGAGNTIY
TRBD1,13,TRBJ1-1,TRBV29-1,SGLQGGLMNTEAF
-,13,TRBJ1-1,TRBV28,ASSFYSLLNTEAF
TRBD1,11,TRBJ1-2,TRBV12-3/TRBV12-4,ASSFGTGVGYT
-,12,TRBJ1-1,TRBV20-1,SASNHRGGTEAF
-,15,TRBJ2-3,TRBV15,ATSRDPTGLLGNTQY
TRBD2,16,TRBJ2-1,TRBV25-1,ASSEYGASGIRYNEQF
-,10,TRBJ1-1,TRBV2,ASSGGGTEAF
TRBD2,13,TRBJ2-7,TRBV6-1,ASSQAGGPGNEQY
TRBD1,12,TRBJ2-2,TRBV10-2,ASREQGAPGELF
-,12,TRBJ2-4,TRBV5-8,ASSWAQGVNIQY
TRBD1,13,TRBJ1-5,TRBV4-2,ASSQEQGELQPQH
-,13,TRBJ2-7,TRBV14,ASSPRIGGGYEQY
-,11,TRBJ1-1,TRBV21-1,ASRAHLGAEAF
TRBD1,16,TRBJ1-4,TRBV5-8,ASSLETGGMVTNEKLF
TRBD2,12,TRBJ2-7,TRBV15,ATSRSGEGYEQY
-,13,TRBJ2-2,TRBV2,ASQTGGFNTGELF
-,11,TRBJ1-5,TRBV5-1,ASSLGSDEPQH
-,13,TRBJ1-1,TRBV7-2,ASSLAATDPFGVS
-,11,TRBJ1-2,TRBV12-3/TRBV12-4,ASSLGGLYGYT
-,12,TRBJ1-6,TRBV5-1,ASSPDGGNSPLH
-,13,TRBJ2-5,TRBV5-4,ASSTGPVDQETQY
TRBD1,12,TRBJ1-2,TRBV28,ASTSGTGGQGYT
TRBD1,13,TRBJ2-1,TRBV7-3,ASSHLGQGAGEQF
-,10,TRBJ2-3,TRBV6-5,ASISHTDTQY
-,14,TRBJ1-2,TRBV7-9,ASSFLRQRTFYGYT
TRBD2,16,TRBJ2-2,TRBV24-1,ATSDPGLGTRNTGELF
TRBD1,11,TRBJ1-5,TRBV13,ASSRTGDQPQH
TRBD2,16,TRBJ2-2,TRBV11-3,ASSSPMGRAGRTGELF